These T cell receptor beta chains were read from a single sample in a study of shared clonotypes between healthy human individuals. Here immunoSEQ multiplex PCR was the method, and the copy in TCRdb shows in-frame clones only, minus some. The data contain roughly 400,000 clones, 90% to 97% of them singletons. Input material: memory CD8+ T cells sorted from blood. The receptors originated from a man aged 25-45 years in good health. Both conserved end residues are part of each CDR3. D genes are given only for firm matches. Only some rows state a clone size, as once, few, many or a class for expanded clones.

d_call,v_call,clone_size,j_call,cdr3_aa,cdr3_nt
.,TRBV5-1,.,TRBJ2-2,CASSLGGSHTGELFF,TGCGCCAGCAGCTTGGGCGGGTCCCACACCGGGGAGCTGTTTTTT
.,TRBV10-3,once,TRBJ2-6,CAISEWLRLSGANVLTF,TGTGCCATCAGTGAGTGGTTACGGCTCTCTGGGGCCAACGTCCTGACTTTC
.,TRBV7-9,.,TRBJ2-3,CASSLAPDTQYF,TGTGCCAGCAGTCTAGCACCAGATACGCAGTATTTT
.,TRBV19,once,TRBJ2-3,CASRGTASTDTQYF,TGTGCCAGTAGGGGTACAGCTAGCACAGATACGCAGTATTTT
.,TRBV5-4,.,TRBJ2-5,CASSLRTRETQYF,TGTGCCAGCAGCTTGCGGACGCGAGAGACCCAGTACTTC
.,TRBV28,.,TRBJ1-3,CASSLGGAGNTIYF,TGTGCCAGCAGTTTAGGGGGGGCTGGAAACACCATATATTTT
TRBD2,TRBV28,once,TRBJ2-3,CASSLSGIVGDTQYF,TGTGCCAGCAGTTTAAGCGGGATTGTAGGAGATACGCAGTATTTT
.,TRBV28,once,TRBJ2-5,CASSFRSVYQETQYF,TGTGCCAGCAGTTTTAGGAGCGTTTACCAAGAGACCCAGTACTTC
.,TRBV6-4,.,TRBJ2-5,CASSDGKFQETQYF,TGTGCCAGCAGTGATGGTAAGTTCCAGGAGACCCAGTACTTC
.,TRBV28,.,TRBJ2-7,CASTPQAAYYEQYF,TGTGCCAGCACCCCTCAGGCCGCCTACTACGAGCAGTACTTC
TRBD2,TRBV14,.,TRBJ2-1,CASSQDRLAWYNEQFF,TGTGCCAGCAGCCAAGACCGACTAGCGTGGTACAATGAGCAGTTCTTC
TRBD1,TRBV10-3,.,TRBJ1-6,CAIGGQGDSPLHF,TGTGCCATCGGGGGACAGGGTGATTCACCCCTCCACTTT
.,TRBV5-5,.,TRBJ1-6,CASSLEDNSPLHF,TGTGCCAGCAGCTTGGAGGACAATTCACCCCTCCACTTT
TRBD2,TRBV11-2,.,TRBJ2-3,CASSSLAGVTDTQYF,TGTGCCAGCAGCTCTTTAGCGGGGGTCACAGATACGCAGTATTTT
.,TRBV5-6,.,TRBJ1-4,CASSLAGVEKLFF,TGTGCCAGCAGCTTGGCAGGGGTTGAAAAACTGTTTTTT
.,TRBV5-6,.,TRBJ2-3,CASSFTTGAPDTQYF,TGTGCCAGCAGCTTTACAACGGGAGCGCCAGATACGCAGTATTTT
.,TRBV7-9,once,TRBJ2-7,CASSLFSSYEQYF,TGTGCCAGCAGCTTATTCTCCTCCTACGAGCAGTACTTC
.,TRBV6-1,.,TRBJ2-2,CASGRTVVTGELFF,TGTGCCAGCGGCAGGACAGTGGTCACCGGGGAGCTGTTTTTT
TRBD2,TRBV10-2,.,TRBJ2-3,CASGASGVYTDTQYF,TGCGCCAGCGGGGCTAGCGGAGTTTACACAGATACGCAGTATTTT
.,TRBV6-1,.,TRBJ2-7,CASSEGGSGYEQYF,TGTGCCAGCAGTGAAGGAGGTAGCGGATACGAGCAGTACTTC
.,TRBV29-1,.,TRBJ2-3,CSVEETPAGLLSF,TGCAGCGTTGAAGAAACCCCAGCGGGCCTACTCAGCTTT
TRBD1,TRBV19,.,TRBJ1-5,CASSIGTGHQPQHF,TGTGCCAGTAGTATAGGGACAGGGCACCAGCCCCAGCATTTT
TRBD1,TRBV10-3,.,TRBJ1-1,CAASGQGSGTEAFF,TGTGCCGCCTCGGGACAGGGTAGTGGAACTGAAGCTTTCTTT
TRBD1,TRBV6-1,.,TRBJ1-2,CASSEDSVLDRVYGYTF,TGTGCCAGCAGTGAAGATTCCGTACTGGACAGGGTATATGGCTACACCTTC
.,TRBV4-1,.,TRBJ1-5,CASSQDSQDSNQPQHF,TGCGCCAGCAGCCAAGATTCACAGGATTCAAATCAGCCCCAGCATTTT
.,TRBV5-1,.,TRBJ1-6,CASSLEAGGSYNSPLHF,TGCGCCAGCAGCCTGGAGGCGGGGGGCTCCTATAATTCACCCCTCCACTTT
.,TRBV7-9,.,TRBJ1-1,CASSIDTNTEAFF,TGTGCCAGCAGCATCGACACTAACACTGAAGCTTTCTTT
TRBD2,TRBV28,.,TRBJ2-6,CASTIGLADYSGANVLTF,TGTGCCAGCACTATAGGTCTAGCGGATTATTCTGGGGCCAACGTCCTGACTTTC
TRBD1,TRBV11-3,.,TRBJ2-4,CASSLGTGNIQYF,TGTGCCAGCAGCTTAGGGACAGGAAACATTCAGTACTTC
.,TRBV5-6,.,TRBJ1-5,CASSWGGYYQPQHF,TGTGCCAGCAGCTGGGGGGGGTACTATCAGCCCCAGCATTTT
.,TRBV6-1,.,TRBJ2-5,CASTKGKETQYF,TGTGCCAGCACAAAGGGAAAAGAGACCCAGTACTTC
TRBD1,TRBV19,few,TRBJ1-5,CASSIRTGNQPQHF,TGTGCCAGTAGTATCCGGACAGGGAATCAGCCCCAGCATTTT
.,TRBV2,.,TRBJ2-2,CASRQNTGELFF,TGTGCCAGCAGACAGAACACCGGGGAGCTGTTTTTT
.,TRBV21-1,.,TRBJ2-2,CASSKCRWLAANTGELFF,TGTGCCAGCAGCAAATGCCGGTGGCTAGCGGCGAACACCGGGGAGCTGTTTTTT
.,TRBV5-7,.,TRBJ1-3,CASSFKGNTIYF,TGTGCCAGCAGCTTTAAGGGAAACACCATATATTTT
.,TRBV29-1,once,TRBJ2-3,CSVARTRGVPTDTQYF,TGCAGCGTTGCCCGGACCCGCGGAGTACCCACAGATACGCAGTATTTT
TRBD1,TRBV2,.,TRBJ2-1,CATTGTGYNEQFF,TGTGCCACGACCGGGACAGGCTACAATGAGCAGTTCTTC
.,TRBV28,.,TRBJ2-7,CASSYPLYRGASYEQYF,TGTGCCAGCAGTTACCCCCTCTACCGAGGGGCCTCCTACGAGCAGTACTTC
.,TRBV7-9,.,TRBJ1-3,CASSLPALSGNTIYF,TGTGCCAGCAGCTTACCGGCCCTCTCTGGAAACACCATATATTTT
TRBD2,TRBV5-4,.,TRBJ2-3,CASSDLAGADTQYF,TGTGCCAGCAGCGACCTAGCGGGAGCAGATACGCAGTATTTT